The clone carrying this T cell receptor (beta chain) is a singleton in its sample. The CDR3 has 14 amino acids. The V end lost 6 bases, the J end lost 10 bases, and 21 bases lay between the germline ends. Germline V gives CDR1 MNHEY, CDR2 SVGAGI. Using immunoSEQ multiplex PCR, the repertoire was profiled, and TCRdb retains in-frame clones only, with some absent. The sample includes 450,000 to 500,000 clones, approximately 85% seen only once; the top ten take approximately 2.9%. The source of the sample is a study of blood T cell repertoires in COVID-19. Background on the study: The study drew acute and convalescent COVID-19 samples from the United States, Italy and Spain.

The sequenced sample was peripheral blood. V usage is TRBV6-5 and J usage is TRBJ1-1, with D tentatively TRBD1 (5 bases). This clonotype was obtained from a human donor in a cohort sampled during active COVID-19. The DNA of the CDR3 is TGTGCCAGCAGGCCGAACCACCAGGGTAACGGAGCTTTCTTT. It encodes CASRPNHQGNGAFF.